This T cell receptor (beta chain) was observed in a study of T cells in Graves' hyperthyroidism and ophthalmopathy. This clonotype was detected many times. Its antigen is not identified. Study observations and caveats: The majority of expanded thyroid clonotypes above 0.001 also appeared in blood. The model predicted ophthalmopathy a median roughly 6.5 months before onset.

CDR3 size: 18 residues. J lost 4 bases, V lost 5 bases, and 18 bases had no gene match. Per germline, CDR1 MNHNS and CDR2 SASEGT. Clinical symptoms, serum thyroxine and TRAb, thyroid ultrasound and orbital computed tomography together formed the diagnostic basis. Each 10 ml fresh peripheral blood draw supplied the PBMCs. Amplification targeted TCR beta CDR3 regions from RNA transcripts. First-round RT-PCR with HTBI primers amplified the TCR CDR3 region. MiXCR was run by TCRdb on the multiplex PCR reads, yielding one entry per CDR3 protein. This table holds approximately 400,000 distinct CDR3 sequences, approximately 14% found once.

The chain couples TRBV6-1 to TRBJ2-7, with TRBD1 matching over 9 bases. Material: blood. The receptor comes from an older woman with Graves' hyperthyroidism. The CDR3 DNA reads TGTGCCAGCAGTACTACACGCCCCGGGACAGGGTTAGATTACGAGCAGTACTTC. Amino acid sequence: CASSTTRPGTGLDYEQYF.